The source of this TCR beta chain is a study of blood T cell repertoires in COVID-19. Clinical history reported by participants formed the basis on which cohorts were assigned. Donors in Cohort 3 who had recovered were those with two negative PCRs, healthcare professional clearance, or resolution of their symptoms. The authors' processing: Estimation of nucleated cell counts was performed using reference gene primer amplification. TCRdb's table, derived via immunoSEQ multiplex PCR, lists solely in-frame clones and lacks some. V, J and clone size are those of that table, while D and trimming were read from the DNA. The data hold hundreds of thousands of clones, with 90% observed a single time. The source is a man aged 55-75 years who had recovered from COVID-19. The sequencing input was PBMCs or T cells enriched from blood (not recorded which).

CDR3 nucleotide sequence: TGTGCCAGCAGCCTTAACAGGGGGAGCATTCAGTACTTC. Amino acids: CASSLNRGSIQYF. This chain connects TRBV5-5 to TRBJ2-4; 8 bases fit TRBD1. This CDR3 is built from 13 residues. Germline V gene data show CDR1 as SGHKS and CDR2 as YYEKEE (reference sequence). V trimming: 4 bases; J trimming: 9 bases; junction bases outside the gene matches: 6.